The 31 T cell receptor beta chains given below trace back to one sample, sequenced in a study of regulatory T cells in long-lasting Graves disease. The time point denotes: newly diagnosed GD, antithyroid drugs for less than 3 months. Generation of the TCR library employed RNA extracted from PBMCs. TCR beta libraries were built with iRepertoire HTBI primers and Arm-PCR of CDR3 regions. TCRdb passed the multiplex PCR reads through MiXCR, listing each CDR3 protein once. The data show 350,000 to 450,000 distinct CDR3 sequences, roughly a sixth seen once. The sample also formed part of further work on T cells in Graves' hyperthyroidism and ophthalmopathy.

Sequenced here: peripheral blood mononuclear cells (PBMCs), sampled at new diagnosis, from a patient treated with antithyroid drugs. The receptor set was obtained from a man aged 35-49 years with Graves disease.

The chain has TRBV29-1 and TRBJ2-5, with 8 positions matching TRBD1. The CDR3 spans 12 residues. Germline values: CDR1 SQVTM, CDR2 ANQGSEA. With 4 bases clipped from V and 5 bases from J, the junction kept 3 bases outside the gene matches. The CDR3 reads CSVARGRETQYF. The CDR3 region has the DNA TGCAGCGTTGCCAGGGGGCGTGAGACCCAGTACTTC.

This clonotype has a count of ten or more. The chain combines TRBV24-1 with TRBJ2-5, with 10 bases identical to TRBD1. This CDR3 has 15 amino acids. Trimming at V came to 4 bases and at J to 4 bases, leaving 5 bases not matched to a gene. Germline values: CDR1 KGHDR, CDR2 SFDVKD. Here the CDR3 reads CATSDPTGGLETQYF. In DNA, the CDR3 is TGTGCCACCAGTGACCCGACAGGGGGCCTAGAGACCCAGTACTTC.

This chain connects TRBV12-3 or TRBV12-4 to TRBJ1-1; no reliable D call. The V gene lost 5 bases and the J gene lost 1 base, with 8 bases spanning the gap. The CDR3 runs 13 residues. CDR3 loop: CASSPPTNTEAFF. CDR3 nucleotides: TGTGCCAGCAGTCCCCCTACGAACACTGAAGCTTTCTTT.

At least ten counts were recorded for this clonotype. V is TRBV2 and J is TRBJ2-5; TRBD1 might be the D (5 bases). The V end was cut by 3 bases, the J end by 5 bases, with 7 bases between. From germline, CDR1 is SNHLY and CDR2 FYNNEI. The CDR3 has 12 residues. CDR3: CASSDRAETQYF. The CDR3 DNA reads TGTGCCAGCAGTGACAGGGCCGAGACCCAGTACTTC. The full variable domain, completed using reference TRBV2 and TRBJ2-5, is EPEVTQTPSHQVTQMGQEVILRCVPISNHLYFYWYRQILGQKVEFLVSFYNNEISEKSEIFDDQFSVERPDGSNFTLKIRSTKLEDSAMYFCASSDRAETQYFGPGTRLLVL.

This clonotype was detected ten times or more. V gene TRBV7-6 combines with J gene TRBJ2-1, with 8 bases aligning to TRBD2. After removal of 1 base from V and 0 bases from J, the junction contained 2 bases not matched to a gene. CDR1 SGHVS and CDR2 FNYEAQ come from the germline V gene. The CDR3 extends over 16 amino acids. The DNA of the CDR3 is TGTGCCAGCAGCTTAGTGAGCGGGAGCTCCTACAATGAGCAGTTCTTC. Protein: CASSLVSGSSYNEQFF.

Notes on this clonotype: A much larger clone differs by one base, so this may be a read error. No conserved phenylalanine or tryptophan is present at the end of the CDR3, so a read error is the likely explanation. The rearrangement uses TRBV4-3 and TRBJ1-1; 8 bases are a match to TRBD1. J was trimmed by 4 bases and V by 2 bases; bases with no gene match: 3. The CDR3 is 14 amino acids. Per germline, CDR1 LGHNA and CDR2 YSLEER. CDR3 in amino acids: CASSQYDRGTEAFS. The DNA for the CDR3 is TGCGCCAGCAGCCAATACGACAGGGGCACTGAAGCTTTCTCT.

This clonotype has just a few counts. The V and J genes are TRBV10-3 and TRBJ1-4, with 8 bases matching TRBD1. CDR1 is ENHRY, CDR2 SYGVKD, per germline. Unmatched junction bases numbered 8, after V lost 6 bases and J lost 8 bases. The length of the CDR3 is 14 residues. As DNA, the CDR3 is TGTGCCATCAGGGCGCAGGGGGCGGACGAAAAACTGTTTTTT. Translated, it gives CAIRAQGADEKLFF.

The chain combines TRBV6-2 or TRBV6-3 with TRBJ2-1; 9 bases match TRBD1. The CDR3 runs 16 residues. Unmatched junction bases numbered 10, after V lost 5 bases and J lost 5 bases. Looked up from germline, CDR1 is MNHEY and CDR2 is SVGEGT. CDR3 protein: CASSEFRTGAHNEQFF. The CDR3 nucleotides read TGTGCCAGCAGTGAGTTTAGGACAGGGGCACACAATGAGCAGTTCTTC.

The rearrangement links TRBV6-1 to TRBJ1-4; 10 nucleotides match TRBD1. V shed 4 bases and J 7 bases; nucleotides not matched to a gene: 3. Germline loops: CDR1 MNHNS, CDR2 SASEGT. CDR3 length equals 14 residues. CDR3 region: CASSVTGGIEKLFF. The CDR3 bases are TGTGCCAGCAGTGTGACAGGGGGCATTGAAAAACTGTTTTTT.

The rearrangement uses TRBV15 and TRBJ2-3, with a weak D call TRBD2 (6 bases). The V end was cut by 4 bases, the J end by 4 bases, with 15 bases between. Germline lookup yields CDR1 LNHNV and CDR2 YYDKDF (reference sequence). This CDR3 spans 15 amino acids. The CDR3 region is CATSKSLGGADTQYF. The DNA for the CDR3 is TGTGCCACCAGCAAAAGTCTCGGAGGGGCAGATACGCAGTATTTT.

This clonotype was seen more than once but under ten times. In DNA form, the CDR3 reads TGTGCCAGTAGTATAGCAGCGGGGGGCGGGATTGAGCAGTTCTTC. Translating it yields CASSIAAGGGIEQFF. The chain links TRBV19 to TRBJ2-1, with 9 bases lining up with TRBD2. V was clipped by 1 base and J by 9 bases; unmatched bases: 7. The CDR3 extends over 15 amino acids. Germline CDR1 reads LNHDA; CDR2 reads SQIVND (reference sequence).

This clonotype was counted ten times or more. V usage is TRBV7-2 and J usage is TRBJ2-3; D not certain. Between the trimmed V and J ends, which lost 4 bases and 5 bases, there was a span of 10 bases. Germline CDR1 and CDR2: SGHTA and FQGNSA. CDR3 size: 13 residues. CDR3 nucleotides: TGTGCCAGCAGCTGGGCAGTGGAAGATACGCAGTATTTT. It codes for CASSWAVEDTQYF.

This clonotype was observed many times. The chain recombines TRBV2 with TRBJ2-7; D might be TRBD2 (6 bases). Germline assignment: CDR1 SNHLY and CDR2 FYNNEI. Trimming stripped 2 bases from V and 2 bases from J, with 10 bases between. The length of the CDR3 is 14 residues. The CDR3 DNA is TGTGCCAGCAGTGAATTGGAGGGCGCCTACGAGCAGTACTTC. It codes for CASSELEGAYEQYF.

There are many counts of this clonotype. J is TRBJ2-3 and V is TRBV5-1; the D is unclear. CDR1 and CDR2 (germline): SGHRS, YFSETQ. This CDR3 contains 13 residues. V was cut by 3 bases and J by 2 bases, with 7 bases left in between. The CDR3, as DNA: TGCGCCAGCAGCTGGACCCCCACAGATACGCAGTATTTT. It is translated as CASSWTPTDTQYF.

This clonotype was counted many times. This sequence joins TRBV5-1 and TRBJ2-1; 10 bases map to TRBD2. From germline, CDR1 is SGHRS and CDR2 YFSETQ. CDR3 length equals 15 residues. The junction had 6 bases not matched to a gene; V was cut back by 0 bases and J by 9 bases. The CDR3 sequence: CASSLGQRGGPEQFF. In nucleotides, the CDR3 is TGCGCCAGCAGCTTGGGACAGCGGGGGGGCCCTGAGCAGTTCTTC.

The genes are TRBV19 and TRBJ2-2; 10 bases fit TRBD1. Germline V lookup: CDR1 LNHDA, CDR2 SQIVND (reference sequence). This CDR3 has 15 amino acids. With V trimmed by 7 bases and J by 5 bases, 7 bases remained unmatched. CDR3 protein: CASTPTGGLTGELFF. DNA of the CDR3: TGTGCCAGTACCCCGACAGGGGGCTTGACCGGGGAGCTGTTTTTT.

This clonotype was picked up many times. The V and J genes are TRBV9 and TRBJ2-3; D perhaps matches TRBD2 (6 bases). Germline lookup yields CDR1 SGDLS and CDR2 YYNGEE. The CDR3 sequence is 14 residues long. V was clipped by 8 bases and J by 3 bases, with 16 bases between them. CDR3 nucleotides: TGTGCCAGTACCCGGGACTCCTCAACAGATACGCAGTATTTT. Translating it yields CASTRDSSTDTQYF.

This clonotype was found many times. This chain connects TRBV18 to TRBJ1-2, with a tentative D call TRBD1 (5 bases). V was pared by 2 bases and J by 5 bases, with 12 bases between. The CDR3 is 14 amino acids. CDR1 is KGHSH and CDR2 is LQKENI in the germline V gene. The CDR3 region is CASSPSGRGYGYTF. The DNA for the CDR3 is TGTGCCAGCTCACCATCAGGGAGAGGTTATGGCTACACCTTC.

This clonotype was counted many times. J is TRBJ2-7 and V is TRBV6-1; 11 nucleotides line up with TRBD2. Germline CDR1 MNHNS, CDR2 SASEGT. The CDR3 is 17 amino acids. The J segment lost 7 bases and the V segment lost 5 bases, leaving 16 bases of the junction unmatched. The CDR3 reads CASSPRLAGRRSGEQYF. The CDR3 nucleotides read TGTGCCAGCAGTCCCAGACTAGCGGGGCGGCGATCGGGAGAGCAGTACTTC.

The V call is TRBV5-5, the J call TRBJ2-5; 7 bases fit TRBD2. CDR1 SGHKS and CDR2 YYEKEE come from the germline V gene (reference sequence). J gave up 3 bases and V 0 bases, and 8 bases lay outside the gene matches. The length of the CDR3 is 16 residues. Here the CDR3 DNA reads TGTGCCAGCAGCTTGGGGCCAAGCGGGGCCAAAGAGACCCAGTACTTC. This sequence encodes CASSLGPSGAKETQYF.

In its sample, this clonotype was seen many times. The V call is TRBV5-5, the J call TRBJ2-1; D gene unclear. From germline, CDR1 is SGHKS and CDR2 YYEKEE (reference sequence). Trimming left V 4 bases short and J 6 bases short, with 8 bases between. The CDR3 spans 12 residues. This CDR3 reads CASSPFPNEQFF. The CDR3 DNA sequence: TGTGCCAGCAGCCCCTTCCCCAATGAGCAGTTCTTC.

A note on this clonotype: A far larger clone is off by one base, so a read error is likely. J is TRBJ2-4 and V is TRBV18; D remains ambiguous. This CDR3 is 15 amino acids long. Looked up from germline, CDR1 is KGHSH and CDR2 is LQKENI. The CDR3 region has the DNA TGTGCCAGCTCACCACCGGACCAACGGGCCATTGAGCAGCTCTTC. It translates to CASSPPDQRAIEQLF.

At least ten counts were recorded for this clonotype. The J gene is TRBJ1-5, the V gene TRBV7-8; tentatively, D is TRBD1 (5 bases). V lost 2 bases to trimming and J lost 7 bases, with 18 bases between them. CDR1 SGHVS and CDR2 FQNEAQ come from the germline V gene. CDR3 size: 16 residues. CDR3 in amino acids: CASSLPDTAARQPQHF. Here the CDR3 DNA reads TGTGCCAGCAGCTTACCGGACACAGCGGCAAGGCAGCCCCAGCATTTT.

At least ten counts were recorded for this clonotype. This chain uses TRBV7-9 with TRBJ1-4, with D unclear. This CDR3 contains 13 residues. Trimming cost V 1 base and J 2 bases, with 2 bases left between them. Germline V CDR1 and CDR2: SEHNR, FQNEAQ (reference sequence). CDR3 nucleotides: TGTGCCAGCAGCTTAGACACTAATGAAAAACTGTTTTTT. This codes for CASSLDTNEKLFF.

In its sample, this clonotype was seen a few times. The CDR3 region is CASSLPSARLAYNEQFF. The CDR3 DNA is TGTGCCAGCAGCTTGCCTTCTGCGCGATTGGCCTACAATGAGCAGTTCTTC. V usage is TRBV5-6 and J usage is TRBJ2-1; D is undetermined. The CDR3 has 17 residues. V gave up 1 base and J gave up 2 bases, with 16 bases separating them. CDR1 and CDR2 from the germline V gene are SGHDT and YYEEEE.

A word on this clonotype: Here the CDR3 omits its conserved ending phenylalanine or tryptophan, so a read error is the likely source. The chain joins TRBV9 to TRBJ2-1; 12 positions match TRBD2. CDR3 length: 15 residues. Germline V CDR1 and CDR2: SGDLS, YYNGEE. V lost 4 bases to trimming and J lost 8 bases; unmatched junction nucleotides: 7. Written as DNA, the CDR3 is TGTGCCAGCAGCCCCCGACTAGCGGGGGACGATGAGCAGTTCCTC. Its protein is CASSPRLAGDDEQFL.

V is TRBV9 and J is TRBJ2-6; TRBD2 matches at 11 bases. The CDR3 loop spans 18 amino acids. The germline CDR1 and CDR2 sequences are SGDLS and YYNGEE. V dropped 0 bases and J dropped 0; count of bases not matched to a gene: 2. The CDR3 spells CASSVVAGGPSGANVLTF. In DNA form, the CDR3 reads TGTGCCAGCAGCGTAGTAGCGGGGGGGCCCTCTGGGGCCAACGTCCTGACTTTC.

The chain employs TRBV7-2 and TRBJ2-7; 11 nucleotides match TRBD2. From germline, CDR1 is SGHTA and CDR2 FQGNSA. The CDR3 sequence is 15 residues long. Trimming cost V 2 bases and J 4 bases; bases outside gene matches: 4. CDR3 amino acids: CASSLYVAGGYEQYF. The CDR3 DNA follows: TGTGCCAGCAGCTTATACGTAGCGGGAGGGTACGAGCAGTACTTC.

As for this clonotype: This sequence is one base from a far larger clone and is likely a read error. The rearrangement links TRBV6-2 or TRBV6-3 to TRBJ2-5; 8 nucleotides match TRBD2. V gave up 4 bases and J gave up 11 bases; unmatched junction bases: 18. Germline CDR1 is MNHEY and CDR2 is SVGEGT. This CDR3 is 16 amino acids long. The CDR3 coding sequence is TGTGCCAGCAGTTTGAGTAGCGGGGAATCCTACAATGAGCAGTACTTC. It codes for CASSLSSGESYNEQYF.

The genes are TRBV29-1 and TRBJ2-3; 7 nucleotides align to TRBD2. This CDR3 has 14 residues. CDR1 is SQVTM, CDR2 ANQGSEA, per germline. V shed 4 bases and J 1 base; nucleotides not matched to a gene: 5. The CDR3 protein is CSVVSRGGTDTQYF. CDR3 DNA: TGCAGCGTTGTTTCCCGGGGGGGCACAGATACGCAGTATTTT.

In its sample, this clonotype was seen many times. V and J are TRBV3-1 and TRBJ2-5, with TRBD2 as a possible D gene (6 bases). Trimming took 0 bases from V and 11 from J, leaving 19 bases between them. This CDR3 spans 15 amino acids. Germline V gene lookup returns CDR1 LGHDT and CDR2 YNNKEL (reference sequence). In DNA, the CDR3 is TGTGCCAGCAGCCAAGATCCGTGGGGGGATCGTAGGCAGTACTTC. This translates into CASSQDPWGDRRQYF.